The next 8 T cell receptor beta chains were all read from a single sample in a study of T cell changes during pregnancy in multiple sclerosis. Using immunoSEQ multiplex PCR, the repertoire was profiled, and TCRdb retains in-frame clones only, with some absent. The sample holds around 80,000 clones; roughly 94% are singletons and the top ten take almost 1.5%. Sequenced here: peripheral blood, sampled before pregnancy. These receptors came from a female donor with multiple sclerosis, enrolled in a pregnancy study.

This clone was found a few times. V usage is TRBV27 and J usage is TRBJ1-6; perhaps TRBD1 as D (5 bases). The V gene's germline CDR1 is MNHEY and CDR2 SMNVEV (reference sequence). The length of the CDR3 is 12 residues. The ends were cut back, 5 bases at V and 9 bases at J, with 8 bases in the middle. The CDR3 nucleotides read TGTGCCAGCAGTCAAAGGGGTTCACCCCTCCACTTT. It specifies CASSQRGSPLHF.

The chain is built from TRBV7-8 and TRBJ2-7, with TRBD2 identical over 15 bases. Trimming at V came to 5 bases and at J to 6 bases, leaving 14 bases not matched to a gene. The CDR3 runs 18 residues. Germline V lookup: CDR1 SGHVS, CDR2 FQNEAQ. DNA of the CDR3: TGTGCCAGCAGCCCCGGACTAGCGGGGGGGCAGGTCTTTCTCGAGCAGTACTTC. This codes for CASSPGLAGGQVFLEQYF.

The DNA for the CDR3 is TGTGCCAGCAGCCAGGCGGGATCTTCTGGGGAGCTGTTTTTT. This sequence encodes CASSQAGSSGELFF. The rearrangement links TRBV4-2 to TRBJ2-2, with D tentatively TRBD2 (6 bases). CDR3 length equals 14 residues. Germline V gene sequence: CDR1 LGHNA, CDR2 YNFKEQ. Trimming cost V 3 bases and J 8 bases, with 13 bases left between them.

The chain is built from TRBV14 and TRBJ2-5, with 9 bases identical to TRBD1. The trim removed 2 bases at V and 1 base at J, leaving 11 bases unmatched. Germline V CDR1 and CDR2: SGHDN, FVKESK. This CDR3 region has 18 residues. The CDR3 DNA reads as TGTGCCAGCAGCCAACGACGCGGGACAGGGATTTCCCAAGAGACCCAGTACTTC. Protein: CASSQRRGTGISQETQYF.

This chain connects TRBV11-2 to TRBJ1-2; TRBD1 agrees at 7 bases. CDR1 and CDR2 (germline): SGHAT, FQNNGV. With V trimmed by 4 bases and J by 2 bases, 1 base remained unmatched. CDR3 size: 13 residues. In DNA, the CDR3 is TGTGCCAGCAGCTCGGGACAGAACTATGGCTACACCTTC. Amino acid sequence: CASSSGQNYGYTF.

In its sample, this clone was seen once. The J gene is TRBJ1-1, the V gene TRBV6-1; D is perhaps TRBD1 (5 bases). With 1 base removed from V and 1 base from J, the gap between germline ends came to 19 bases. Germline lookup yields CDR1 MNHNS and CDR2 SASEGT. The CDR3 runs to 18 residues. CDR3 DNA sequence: TGTGCCAGCAGTGAAGACGCCCCATTGGAGGGGTGGAACACTGAAGCTTTCTTT. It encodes CASSEDAPLEGWNTEAFF.

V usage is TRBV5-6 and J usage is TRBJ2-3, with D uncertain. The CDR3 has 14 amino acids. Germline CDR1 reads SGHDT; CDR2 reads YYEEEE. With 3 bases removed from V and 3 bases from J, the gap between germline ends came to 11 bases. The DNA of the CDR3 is TGTGCCAGCAGCTCTAACTATGGTACAGATACGCAGTATTTT. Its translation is CASSSNYGTDTQYF.

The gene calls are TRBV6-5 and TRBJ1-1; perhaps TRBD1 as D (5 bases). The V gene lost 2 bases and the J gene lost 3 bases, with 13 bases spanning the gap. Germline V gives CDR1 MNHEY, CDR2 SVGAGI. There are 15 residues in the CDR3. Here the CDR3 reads CASSYRRVFHTEAFF. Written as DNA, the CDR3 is TGTGCCAGCAGTTACCGCAGGGTATTTCACACTGAAGCTTTCTTT.